The rows below give T cell receptor delta chains drawn from one sample of a study of gamma-delta T cells after stem cell transplantation. TCRdb re-processed the RT-PCR reads using CATT. The sample carries about 1,600 delta-chain clones, more than 7% recorded once. Sequencing was carried out using gamma-delta T cells. The receptors originated from a human donor. It is not recorded whose cells these are; they may come from a transplant donor. Each CDR3 is given with its conserved first and last residue. The order of the fields is clone size, V gene, J gene, D gene, CDR3 DNA, CDR3 protein. The D gene is left open where the match is weak. Rows may omit the clone size; those that give it use once, few, many or a size class.

clone_size: -
v_call: TRDV1
j_call: TRDJ1
d_call: -
cdr3_nt: TGTGCTCTTGGGGGAACCGATAAACTCATCTTT
cdr3_aa: CALGGTDKLIF

clone_size: -
v_call: TRDV2
j_call: TRDJ1
d_call: -
cdr3_nt: TGTGCCTGTGACACATTGAGGGCATACACCGATAAACTCATCTTT
cdr3_aa: CACDTLRAYTDKLIF

clone_size: -
v_call: TRDV2
j_call: TRDJ3
d_call: TRDD3
cdr3_nt: TGTGCCTGTGACTCCGTACTGGGGGATACGCCGAGCTCCTGGGACACCCGACAGATGTTTTTC
cdr3_aa: CACDSVLGDTPSSWDTRQMFF

clone_size: few
v_call: TRDV2
j_call: TRDJ1
d_call: TRDD2
cdr3_nt: TGTGCCTGTGACTCCCTTCCTACTGAACTGGGTTCCACCGATAAACTCATCTTT
cdr3_aa: CACDSLPTELGSTDKLIF

clone_size: few
v_call: TRDV1
j_call: TRDJ1
d_call: TRDD3
cdr3_nt: TGCTCTGGGGAAAGCCCCATATCTTATTACTGGGGGATCAGGGGCACCGATAAACTCATCTTT
cdr3_aa: CSGESPISYYWGIRGTDKLIF

clone_size: large
v_call: TRDV2
j_call: TRDJ1
d_call: TRDD3
cdr3_nt: TGTGCCTGTGATCTACTGGGGGTAGTAGATAAACTCATCTTT
cdr3_aa: CACDLLGVVDKLIF

clone_size: large
v_call: TRDV2
j_call: TRDJ1
d_call: TRDD3
cdr3_nt: TGTGCCTGTGAACCACTGGGGGACCTCACCGATAAACTCATCTTT
cdr3_aa: CACEPLGDLTDKLIF

clone_size: once
v_call: TRDV2
j_call: TRDJ1
d_call: TRDD3
cdr3_nt: TGTGCCTGTGACACTCTACGTACCGCGCTGGGGGGTCTTTACACCGATACACTCATCTTT
cdr3_aa: CACDTLRTALGGLYTDTLIF

clone_size: -
v_call: TRDV2
j_call: TRDJ1
d_call: TRDD3
cdr3_nt: TGTGCCTGTGACGTACTGGGGGATACACAGACGTACACCGATAAACTCATCTTT
cdr3_aa: CACDVLGDTQTYTDKLIF

clone_size: large
v_call: TRDV2
j_call: TRDJ1
d_call: TRDD3
cdr3_nt: TGTGCCTGTGACACGTTGTTGGGGGATACGTACACCGATAAACTCATCTTT
cdr3_aa: CACDTLLGDTYTDKLIF

clone_size: large
v_call: TRDV2
j_call: TRDJ1
d_call: TRDD3
cdr3_nt: TGTGCCTGTGACCGCCTACTGGGGGACCCCCTTACCACCGATAAACTCATCTTT
cdr3_aa: CACDRLLGDPLTTDKLIF

clone_size: few
v_call: TRDV2
j_call: TRDJ1
d_call: -
cdr3_nt: TGTGCCTGTGACTCCCTAGGGGGCCCCTACACCGATAAACTCATCTTT
cdr3_aa: CACDSLGGPYTDKLIF

clone_size: -
v_call: TRDV2
j_call: TRDJ1
d_call: TRDD3
cdr3_nt: TGTGCCTGTGACACCCTCGGGTTTACTGGGGGATCCACCGATAAACTCATCTTT
cdr3_aa: CACDTLGFTGGSTDKLIF

clone_size: -
v_call: TRDV2
j_call: TRDJ1
d_call: TRDD3
cdr3_nt: TGTGCCTGTGACACTGTGAAGGAGAACTGGGGGATCAGGGGCACCGATAAACTCATCTTT
cdr3_aa: CACDTVKENWGIRGTDKLIF

clone_size: medium-sized
v_call: TRDV2
j_call: TRDJ3
d_call: TRDD3
cdr3_nt: TGTGCCTGTGACCTTACTGGGGGATCGAGCTCCTGGGACACCCGACAGATGTTTTTC
cdr3_aa: CACDLTGGSSSWDTRQMFF

clone_size: few
v_call: TRDV2
j_call: TRDJ1
d_call: TRDD3
cdr3_nt: TGTGCCTGTGACCCGATACTGGGGGCCCACACCGATAAACTCATCTTT
cdr3_aa: CACDPILGAHTDKLIF

clone_size: medium-sized
v_call: TRDV2
j_call: TRDJ1
d_call: -
cdr3_nt: TGTGCCTGTGACTCAATTTTTATTCCTAATAATGTCCTGGGGGACACCGATAAACTCATCTTT
cdr3_aa: CACDSIFIPNNVLGDTDKLIF

clone_size: medium-sized
v_call: TRDV2
j_call: TRDJ1
d_call: -
cdr3_nt: TGTGCCTGTGCCGGAATAAGGGGCGTAGGTGGGGATACCGATAAACTCATCTTT
cdr3_aa: CACAGIRGVGGDTDKLIF

clone_size: medium-sized
v_call: TRDV2
j_call: TRDJ1
d_call: TRDD3
cdr3_nt: TGTGCCTGTGACCCACTGGGGGATCCAGACACCGATAAACTCATCTTT
cdr3_aa: CACDPLGDPDTDKLIF

clone_size: few
v_call: TRDV2
j_call: TRDJ1
d_call: TRDD3
cdr3_nt: TGTGCCTGTGACACCCTGCTGGGGGATAGAAGGGACACCGATAAACTCATCTTT
cdr3_aa: CACDTLLGDRRDTDKLIF

clone_size: few
v_call: TRDV2
j_call: TRDJ3
d_call: TRDD3
cdr3_nt: TGTGCCTGTGACACATTGGGGGACACTGCCTGGGACACCCGACAGATGTTTTTC
cdr3_aa: CACDTLGDTAWDTRQMFF

clone_size: few
v_call: TRDV2
j_call: TRDJ1
d_call: TRDD3
cdr3_nt: TGTGCCTGTGACACCGTGGCTGGGGGATACCTACACATCGATAAACTCATCTTT
cdr3_aa: CACDTVAGGYLHIDKLIF

clone_size: large
v_call: TRDV2
j_call: TRDJ1
d_call: -
cdr3_nt: TGTGCCTGTGACACCGTAGCGGGGTTCCCGTACACCGATAAACTCATCTTT
cdr3_aa: CACDTVAGFPYTDKLIF

clone_size: medium-sized
v_call: TRDV2
j_call: TRDJ1
d_call: -
cdr3_nt: TGTGCCTGTGACACTCTGGGCCAGACCGATAAACTCATCTTT
cdr3_aa: CACDTLGQTDKLIF

clone_size: few
v_call: TRDV2
j_call: TRDJ1
d_call: TRDD3
cdr3_nt: TGTGCCTGTGACACCTTAGTGGGGGATACTCCGCACATCTTT
cdr3_aa: CACDTLVGDTPHIF

clone_size: medium-sized
v_call: TRDV2
j_call: TRDJ1
d_call: TRDD3
cdr3_nt: TGTGCCTGTGATCCTCTTATTACTGGGGGGCAACACACCGATAAACTCATCTTT
cdr3_aa: CACDPLITGGQHTDKLIF

clone_size: few
v_call: TRDV2
j_call: TRDJ1
d_call: -
cdr3_nt: TGTGCCTGTGACCCCATAAGGACTCTGGAGTCCTCACTTATGTACACCGCTAAACTCATCTTT
cdr3_aa: CACDPIRTLESSLMYTAKLIF

clone_size: -
v_call: TRDV2
j_call: TRDJ1
d_call: TRDD3
cdr3_nt: TGTGCCTGTGACACCGTGTCTACTGGGGGATACGGGTCCACCGATAAACTCATCTTT
cdr3_aa: CACDTVSTGGYGSTDKLIF

clone_size: medium-sized
v_call: TRDV2
j_call: TRDJ1
d_call: -
cdr3_nt: TGTGCCTGTGAGGGCCTTCTCTCCTCTGGCTCCGATAAACTCATCTTT
cdr3_aa: CACEGLLSSGSDKLIF

clone_size: few
v_call: TRDV2
j_call: TRDJ2
d_call: -
cdr3_nt: TGTGCCTGTGACACCGTTCTGGGGACTCGATCTTTGACAGCACAACTCTTCTTT
cdr3_aa: CACDTVLGTRSLTAQLFF

clone_size: medium-sized
v_call: TRDV3
j_call: TRDJ1
d_call: TRDD3
cdr3_nt: TGTGCCTTGGAGATTTTCCTACTCCGTGGCCTGGGGGATACGCCCAAGTACACCGATAAACTCATCTTT
cdr3_aa: CALEIFLLRGLGDTPKYTDKLIF

clone_size: medium-sized
v_call: TRDV2
j_call: TRDJ1
d_call: TRDD3
cdr3_nt: TGTGCCTGTGACACCCTGGGGGAGAAGGTGTACACCGATAAACTCATCTTT
cdr3_aa: CACDTLGEKVYTDKLIF

clone_size: large
v_call: TRDV2
j_call: TRDJ1
d_call: TRDD3
cdr3_nt: TGTGCCTGTGACACCATAGGGCCACTGGGGGATACGAGAACCGATAAACTCATCTTT
cdr3_aa: CACDTIGPLGDTRTDKLIF

clone_size: medium-sized
v_call: TRDV2
j_call: TRDJ1
d_call: -
cdr3_nt: TGTGCCTGTGACCCCTCACTGGTAGACCCCACCGATAAACTCATCTTT
cdr3_aa: CACDPSLVDPTDKLIF

clone_size: -
v_call: TRDV2
j_call: TRDJ1
d_call: TRDD3
cdr3_nt: TGTGCCTGTGAACCACTGGGGGCTCAGTACACCGATAAACTCATCTTT
cdr3_aa: CACEPLGAQYTDKLIF

clone_size: large
v_call: TRDV1
j_call: TRDJ1
d_call: -
cdr3_nt: TGTGCTCTTGGGGGGCCTCCTTCCTATAGCTGGGGGACGCAACTTACCCTGGATAAACTCATCTTT
cdr3_aa: CALGGPPSYSWGTQLTLDKLIF

clone_size: -
v_call: TRDV1
j_call: TRDJ1
d_call: -
cdr3_nt: TGTGCTCTTGGGGAAATTCCAGAGTCGACCGATAAACTCATCTTT
cdr3_aa: CALGEIPESTDKLIF

clone_size: medium-sized
v_call: TRDV2
j_call: TRDJ1
d_call: -
cdr3_nt: TGTGCCTGTGACACCGTTGATACCCGGGCAGATAAACTCATCTTT
cdr3_aa: CACDTVDTRADKLIF

clone_size: medium-sized
v_call: TRDV2
j_call: TRDJ1
d_call: TRDD3
cdr3_nt: TGTGCCTGTGACGCCGTACTGGGGGTCCCGTACACCGATAAACTCATCTTT
cdr3_aa: CACDAVLGVPYTDKLIF

clone_size: few
v_call: TRDV2
j_call: TRDJ1
d_call: -
cdr3_nt: TGTGCCTGTGACACGATCTGGGCCACCGATAAACTCATCTTT
cdr3_aa: CACDTIWATDKLIF

clone_size: few
v_call: TRDV2
j_call: TRDJ1
d_call: TRDD3
cdr3_nt: TGTGCCTGTGACCTACTTGTACTGGGGAAAACCGATAAACTCATCTTT
cdr3_aa: CACDLLVLGKTDKLIF

clone_size: -
v_call: TRDV2
j_call: TRDJ1
d_call: -
cdr3_nt: TGTGCCTGTGACTCCCTTGCGTCTGGCGAAACAGTCCCCTACACCGATACACTCATCTTT
cdr3_aa: CACDSLASGETVPYTDTLIF

clone_size: large
v_call: TRDV2
j_call: TRDJ1
d_call: TRDD3
cdr3_nt: TGTGCCTGTGACACCGTAACTACCGGGGGGATATCGGTGTACACCGATAAACTCATCTTT
cdr3_aa: CACDTVTTGGISVYTDKLIF

clone_size: few
v_call: TRDV2
j_call: TRDJ1
d_call: -
cdr3_nt: TGTGCCTGTGACCCACTCGGCTCCAACACCGATAAACTCACCTTT
cdr3_aa: CACDPLGSNTDKLTF

clone_size: few
v_call: TRDV2
j_call: TRDJ1
d_call: TRDD3
cdr3_nt: TGTGCCTGTGACAAACTGGGGGTAGTAGATAAACTCATCTTT
cdr3_aa: CACDKLGVVDKLIF